Below, 9 T cell receptor beta chains from the same sample are listed, as sequenced in a study of blood T cell repertoires in COVID-19. Profiling relied on immunoSEQ multiplex PCR, and the TCRdb table lists in-frame clones only, not all of them. The data hold around 260,000 clones, with 80% to 90% observed a single time. Sample: peripheral blood. These receptor sequences come from a woman aged 45-65 years with acute or convalescent COVID-19.

J is TRBJ1-5 and V is TRBV5-6, with 8 bases matching TRBD1. Trimming cost V 5 bases and J 6 bases; bases outside gene matches: 10. Per the germline V gene, CDR1 is SGHDT and CDR2 is YYEEEE. This CDR3 is built from 15 residues. CDR3 loop: CASSVTGALGQPQHF. CDR3 DNA: TGTGCCAGCAGTGTGACAGGGGCCCTTGGTCAGCCCCAGCATTTT.

The CDR3 here is CASSFFRERFGGYTF. CDR3 nucleotide sequence: TGTGCCAGTAGCTTTTTCCGGGAGCGTTTTGGTGGCTACACCTTC. The chain uses TRBV19 and TRBJ1-2; D ambiguous. This CDR3 contains 15 residues. Germline loops: CDR1 LNHDA, CDR2 SQIVND (reference sequence). V was clipped by 6 bases and J by 7 bases, with 21 bases between them.

This clone was picked up one time. The chain uses TRBV24-1 and TRBJ2-1, with 11 bases that match TRBD2. V dropped 4 bases and J dropped 3; count of bases not matched to a gene: 4. The germline CDR1 and CDR2 sequences are KGHDR and SFDVKD. The CDR3 consists of 16 residues. The CDR3 here is CATSDTSGSHYNEQFF. The CDR3 bases are TGTGCCACCAGTGACACTAGCGGGAGCCACTACAATGAGCAGTTCTTC.

The chain employs TRBV2 and TRBJ1-4; maybe TRBD1 (6 bases). The CDR3 has 15 amino acids. Trimming took 5 bases from V and 5 from J, leaving 15 bases between them. Germline values: CDR1 SNHLY, CDR2 FYNNEI. In DNA, the CDR3 is TGTGCCAGCAGTCCCCGCCCGGGGACAAATGAAAAACTGTTTTTT. This encodes CASSPRPGTNEKLFF. The full variable domain, rest sourced from reference TRBV2 and TRBJ1-4, is EPEVTQTPSHQVTQMGQEVILRCVPISNHLYFYWYRQILGQKVEFLVSFYNNEISEKSEIFDDQFSVERPDGSNFTLKIRSTKLEDSAMYFCASSPRPGTNEKLFFGSGTQLSVL.

The CDR3 DNA follows: TGTGCCAGCAGCTTCTCGGGACAGGGCTTCGAGCAGTACTTC. This encodes CASSFSGQGFEQYF. The chain has TRBV11-2 and TRBJ2-7; 9 nucleotides align to TRBD1. The J segment lost 6 bases and the V segment lost 3 bases, leaving 6 bases of the junction unmatched. The CDR3 is 14 amino acids. CDR1 is SGHAT, CDR2 FQNNGV, per germline.

The genes are TRBV3-1 (or the pseudogene TRBV3-2) and TRBJ2-7; tentative D call: TRBD2 (6 bases). Germline V gene lookup returns CDR1 LGHDT and CDR2 YNNKEL (reference sequence). Trimming cost V 0 bases and J 6 bases, with 18 bases left between them. This CDR3 is 16 amino acids long. CDR3 DNA: TGTGCCAGCAGCCAAGATCTCCCTAGCGCAAGGGGCGAGCAGTACTTC. Its protein product is CASSQDLPSARGEQYF.

This chain connects TRBV27 to TRBJ2-7, with D unclear. Trimming removed 6 bases from V and 3 bases from J, with 9 bases in between. This CDR3 is built from 12 residues. From germline, CDR1 is MNHEY and CDR2 SMNVEV (reference sequence). CDR3 region: CASRKTGYEQYF. The CDR3, as DNA: TGTGCCAGCAGAAAAACGGGCTACGAGCAGTACTTC.

V usage is TRBV3-1 (or the pseudogene TRBV3-2) and J usage is TRBJ2-5, with 8 bases matching TRBD1. V was pared by 4 bases and J by 5 bases, with 6 bases of the junction left unmatched. Germline values: CDR1 LGHDT, CDR2 YNNKEL (reference sequence). There are 14 residues in the CDR3. CDR3 amino acids: CASSPGQGRETQYF. Here the CDR3 DNA reads TGTGCCAGCAGCCCAGGACAGGGTCGGGAGACCCAGTACTTC.

A single count supports this clone. The chain carries TRBV4-3 and TRBJ2-7; the match to TRBD2 covers 8 bases. J was trimmed by 4 bases and V by 2 bases; bases with no gene match: 7. Looked up from germline, CDR1 is LGHNA and CDR2 is YSLEER. CDR3 size: 15 residues. The DNA of the CDR3 is TGCGCCAGCAGCCAAAGCACTAGCGGAACATACGAGCAGTACTTC. Translation gives CASSQSTSGTYEQYF.